The entry below describes one T cell receptor (beta chain). This entry is derived from a study of blood T cell repertoires in COVID-19. Study-wide background: Acute and convalescent COVID-19 specimens originated in the United States, Italy and Spain. T cells, B-cell-depleted T cells, or PBMCs provided the cDNA or gDNA that served as material.

The CDR3 covers 14 residues. The V end lost 2 bases, the J end lost 6 bases, and 14 bases lay between the germline ends. The germline V gene has CDR1 SNHLY and CDR2 FYNNEI. Original methodology: For nucleated cells, counts were estimated from reference gene primer amplification. Libraries were prepared by immunoSEQ multiplex PCR; TCRdb keeps only in-frame clonotypes and omits some of them. V, J and clone size were drawn from that table, and D and trimming were deduced from the DNA. This sample carries 77,000 or so clones, about 70% of them seen once, and the ten largest clones take around 27%. Sequencing used peripheral blood. This chain links TRBV2 with TRBJ2-7, with D perhaps matching TRBD2 (5 bases). This clonotype was sampled from a woman aged 80 or older with active or convalescent COVID-19. In DNA form, the CDR3 reads TGTGCCAGCAGTGAACTGCCCAGCGGTGGCGAGCAGTACTTC. As protein: CASSELPSGGEQYF. Combining the CDR3 with reference TRBV2 and TRBJ2-7 gives the whole variable domain EPEVTQTPSHQVTQMGQEVILRCVPISNHLYFYWYRQILGQKVEFLVSFYNNEISEKSEIFDDQFSVERPDGSNFTLKIRSTKLEDSAMYFCASSELPSGGEQYFGPGTRLTVT.